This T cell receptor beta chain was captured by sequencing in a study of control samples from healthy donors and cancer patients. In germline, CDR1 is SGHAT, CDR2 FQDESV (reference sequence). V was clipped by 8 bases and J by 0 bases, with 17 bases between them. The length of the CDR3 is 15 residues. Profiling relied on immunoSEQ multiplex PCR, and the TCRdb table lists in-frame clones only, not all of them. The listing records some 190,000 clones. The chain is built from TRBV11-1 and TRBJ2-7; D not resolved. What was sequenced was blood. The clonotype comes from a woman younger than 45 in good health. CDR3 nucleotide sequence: TGTGCCAGCGGACGACAATCAGCGAGCTCCTACGAGCAGTACTTC. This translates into CASGRQSASSYEQYF.